The clone carrying this T cell receptor beta chain was recorded once. Its matching antigen is unknown. These data originate in a study of cytomegalovirus exposure and HLA in healthy donors. Vbeta (60) and Jbeta (13) primers were used in the PCR. TCRdb keeps only in-frame clones here, not all; method: immunoSEQ multiplex PCR. The sample has roughly 68,000 clones; about three quarters are singletons. Findings and caveats of the study: The classifier, whose performance was assessed in both the original and validation cohorts, reportedly diagnosed cytomegalovirus status with high specificity and sensitivity. Being productive about 87% or about 30% of the time was typical of most TCR beta V segments in an earlier analysis. The availability of immune exposure information extended only to CMV serostatus.

This TCR derives from a woman younger than 45 in good health and CMV-seropositive. Sequencing was performed on PBMCs.

The CDR3 is CASSPSVPGGGETQYF. The CDR3 bases are TGTGCCAGCAGCCCAAGTGTTCCGGGAGGAGGTGAGACCCAGTACTTC. The chain recombines TRBV11-3 with TRBJ2-5, with 7 bases fitting TRBD2. Trimming at V came to 5 bases and at J to 5 bases, leaving 14 bases not matched to a gene. Germline lookup yields CDR1 SGHNT and CDR2 YENEEA. The CDR3 contains 16 residues.